This TCR beta chain was captured by sequencing in a study of T cells in Graves' hyperthyroidism and ophthalmopathy. Study conclusions and caveats: In blood, most of the thyroid clonotypes expanded above 0.001 were also present.

When hyperthyroidism was first diagnosed, the blood sample was taken, preceding any ophthalmopathy symptoms. Amplified TCR beta CDR3 regions derived from RNA transcripts. TCR CDR3 underwent first-round RT-PCR with the HTBI primer set. One entry per CDR3 protein, called by TCRdb with MiXCR from the multiplex PCR reads. The repertoire consists of over 250,000 distinct CDR3 sequences, with 20% to 25% occurring once and the leading ten covering about a quarter. Details on this clonotype: Its specificity is not known.

The CDR3 spans 15 residues. V was clipped by 3 bases and J by 7 bases, with 19 bases between them. The germline CDR1 and CDR2 sequences are DFQATT and SNEGSKA (reference sequence). The clonotype was recovered from a man aged 40-49 years with Graves' hyperthyroidism that later progressed to Graves' ophthalmopathy. Sequences were obtained from blood. The chain joins TRBV20-1 to TRBJ1-5, with D uncertain. CDR3 region: CSASKRGVDYQPQHF. The CDR3 DNA reads as TGCAGTGCTAGCAAGCGAGGCGTAGATTACCAGCCCCAGCATTTT.